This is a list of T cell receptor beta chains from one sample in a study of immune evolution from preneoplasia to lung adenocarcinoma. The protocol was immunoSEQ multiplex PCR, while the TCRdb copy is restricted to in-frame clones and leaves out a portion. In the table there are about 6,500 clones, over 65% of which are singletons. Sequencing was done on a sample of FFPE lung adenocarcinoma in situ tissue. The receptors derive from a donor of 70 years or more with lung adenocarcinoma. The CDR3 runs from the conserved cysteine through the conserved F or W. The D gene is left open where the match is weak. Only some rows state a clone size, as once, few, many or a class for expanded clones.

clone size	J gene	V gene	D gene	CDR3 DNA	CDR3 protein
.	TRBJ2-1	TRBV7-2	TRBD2	TGTGCCAGCAGCTTAGCGGGAGGGAACCAGTTCTTC	CASSLAGGNQFF
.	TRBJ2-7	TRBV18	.	TGTGCCAGCTCACCACCGAATTCTTACTACGAGCAGTACTTC	CASSPPNSYYEQYF
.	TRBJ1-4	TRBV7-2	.	TGTGCCAGCAGCCCCGGGCCCTCAACTAATGAAAAACTGTTTTTT	CASSPGPSTNEKLFF
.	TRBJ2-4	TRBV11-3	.	TGTGCCAGCAGTTCTATACAAAGAAACATTCAGTACTTC	CASSSIQRNIQYF
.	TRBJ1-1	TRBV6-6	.	TGTGCCAGCAGTTACTCCCAACCGGGTGGCACTGAAGCTTTCTTT	CASSYSQPGGTEAFF
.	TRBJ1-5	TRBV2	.	TGTGCCAGCAAACCGACAGTCCATAGCAATCAGCCCCAGCATTTT	CASKPTVHSNQPQHF
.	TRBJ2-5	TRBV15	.	TGTGCCACCAGGGGGCTGAGTAAAGAGACCCAGTACTTC	CATRGLSKETQYF
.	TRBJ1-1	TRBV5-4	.	TGTGCCAGCAGCTTGAGCGACAGGCTAGACACTGGAGCTTTCTTT	CASSLSDRLDTGAFF
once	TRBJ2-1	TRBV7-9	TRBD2	TGTGCCAGCAGCTTATCGCTAGCGGGGGAATACAATGAGCAGTTCTTC	CASSLSLAGEYNEQFF
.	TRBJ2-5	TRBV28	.	TGTGCCAGCAGCCCACAAGAGACCCAGTACTTC	CASSPQETQYF
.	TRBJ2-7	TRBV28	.	TGTGCCAGCACAGGGGCCTACGAGCAGTACTTC	CASTGAYEQYF
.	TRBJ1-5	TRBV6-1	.	TGTGCCAGCAGTGAATATGGGGTTAGCAATCAGCCCCAGCATTTT	CASSEYGVSNQPQHF
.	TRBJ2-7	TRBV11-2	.	TGTGCCAGCAGCTTAAATCGGGGTGAGCAGTACTTC	CASSLNRGEQYF
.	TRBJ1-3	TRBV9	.	TGTGCCAGCAGCGTAGACTCAGGCTCTGGAAACACCATATATTTT	CASSVDSGSGNTIYF
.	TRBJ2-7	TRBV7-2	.	TGTGCCAGCAGTCCAGACTTCTCAAGACACTACGAGCAGTACTTC	CASSPDFSRHYEQYF
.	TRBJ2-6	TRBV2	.	TGTGCCAGCAGTGAAAGTGGGGCCAACGTCCTGACTTTC	CASSESGANVLTF
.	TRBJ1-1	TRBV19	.	TGTGCCAGTGGGAGGAAGGTCAACACTGAAGCTTTCTTT	CASGRKVNTEAFF
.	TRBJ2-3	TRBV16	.	TGTGCCAGCAGCCAGGGCGAGGGAGATACGCAGTATTTT	CASSQGEGDTQYF
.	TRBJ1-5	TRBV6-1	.	TGTGCCAGCATCCTGGGAGACAGGTTCAATCAGCCCCAGCATTTT	CASILGDRFNQPQHF
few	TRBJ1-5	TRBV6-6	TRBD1	TGTGCCAGCAGAACCACAGGGGGAGTTAGCAATCAGCCCCAGCATTTT	CASRTTGGVSNQPQHF
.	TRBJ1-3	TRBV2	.	TGTGCCAGCAGTGACGGTCCTATCTCTGGAAACACCATATATTTT	CASSDGPISGNTIYF
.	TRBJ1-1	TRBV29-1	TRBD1	TGCAGCGTGGACAGGGCTACCCCCTCCACTGAAGCTTTCTTT	CSVDRATPSTEAFF
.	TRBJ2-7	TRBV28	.	TGTGCCAGCAGCAGGGGTGGCTCCTCCTACGAGCAGTACTTC	CASSRGGSSYEQYF
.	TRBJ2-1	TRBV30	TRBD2	TGTGCCTGGAGTCGGCTAGCGGGAGCTGGAGATGAGCAGTTCTTC	CAWSRLAGAGDEQFF
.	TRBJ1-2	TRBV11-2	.	TGTGCCAGCAGCTTAGACCAGGGGTCAGGCGGCTACACCTTC	CASSLDQGSGGYTF
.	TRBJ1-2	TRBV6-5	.	TGTGCCAGCAGTCTGGACAGCCTTTCTAACTATGGCTACACCTTC	CASSLDSLSNYGYTF
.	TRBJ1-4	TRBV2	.	TGTGCCAGCAGTCTAGGTTCAGCAAATGAAAAACTGTTTTTT	CASSLGSANEKLFF
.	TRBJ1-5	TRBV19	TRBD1	TGTGCCAGTAGCCTCCGACAGGGAGGCAACAATCAGCCCCAGCATTTT	CASSLRQGGNNQPQHF
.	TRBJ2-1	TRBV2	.	TGTGCCACCGTGGGCCGCATCTCGGATGAGCAGTTCTTC	CATVGRISDEQFF
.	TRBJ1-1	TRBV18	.	TGTGCCAGCCAAACTCCATCGGGAAACACTGAAGCTTTCTTT	CASQTPSGNTEAFF
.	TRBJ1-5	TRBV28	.	TGTGCCAGCAGTTTGGAGGGCCAGCCCCAGCATTTT	CASSLEGQPQHF
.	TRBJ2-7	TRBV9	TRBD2	TGTGCCAGCAGCGTTGGTACTAGCGCCCTTTCTTACGAGCAGTACTTC	CASSVGTSALSYEQYF
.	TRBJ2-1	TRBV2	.	TGTGCCAGCAGTGACGAGGGACTTGAGCAGTTCTTC	CASSDEGLEQFF
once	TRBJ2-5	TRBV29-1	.	TGCAGCGTTGTGCCCCGGGGGCGGCAAGAGACCCAGTACTTC	CSVVPRGRQETQYF
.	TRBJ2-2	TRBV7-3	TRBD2	TGTGCCAGCGGTATGGTGAGCGGGGCGAACACCGGGGAGCTGTTTTTT	CASGMVSGANTGELFF
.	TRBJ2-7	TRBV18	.	TGTGCCAGCTCACCTAGGGCGGACCGATACGAGCAGTACTTC	CASSPRADRYEQYF
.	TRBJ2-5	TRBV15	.	TGTGCCACCAGCAGGCACACAGCGTACCAAGAGACCCAGTACTTC	CATSRHTAYQETQYF
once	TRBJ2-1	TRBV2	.	TGTGCCAGCAGTAAGGATCGGGCAGCGCTTGAGCAGTTCTTC	CASSKDRAALEQFF
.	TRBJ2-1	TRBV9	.	TGTGCCAGCAGCTCCCGGGACCTCGAGGGTGAGCAGTTCTTC	CASSSRDLEGEQFF
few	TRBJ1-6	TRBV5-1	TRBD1	TGCGCCAGCAGCTTGGCGGACAGGGCGTGGTCACCCCTCCACTTT	CASSLADRAWSPLHF
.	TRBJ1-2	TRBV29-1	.	TGCAGCGTTGATCTAGGGACTTATGGCTACACCTTC	CSVDLGTYGYTF
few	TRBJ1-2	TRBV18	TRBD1	TGTGCCAGCAGCAAATTCCAGGGGGCGAATGGCTACACCTTC	CASSKFQGANGYTF
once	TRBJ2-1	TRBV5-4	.	TGTGCCAGCAGCTTGCGACCCTCCAATGAGCAGTTCTTC	CASSLRPSNEQFF
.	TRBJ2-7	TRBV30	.	TGTGCCTGGAGTGTACCATTTGACTCAGCATACGAGCAGTACTTC	CAWSVPFDSAYEQYF
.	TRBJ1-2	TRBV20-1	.	TGCAGTGCTCGGTGGCAGAGGGGCTACACCTTC	CSARWQRGYTF
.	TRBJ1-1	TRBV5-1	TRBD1	TGCGCCAGCAGCTTGGCAGGGGGAATGAACACTGAAGCTTTCTTT	CASSLAGGMNTEAFF
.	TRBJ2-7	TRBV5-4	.	TGTGCCAGCAGCTTTACTGCTTCCGAGCAGTACTTC	CASSFTASEQYF
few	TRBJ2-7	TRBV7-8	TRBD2	TGTGCCAGCAGTAGGGGACTAGCGGCCTACGAGCAGTACTTC	CASSRGLAAYEQYF
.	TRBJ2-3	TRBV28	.	TGTGCCAGCTCCCGAGGTTCCTTCGCGTATTTT	CASSRGSFAYF
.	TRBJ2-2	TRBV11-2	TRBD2	TGTGCCGGCGGGACCCCTAGCGGGGAATCCTCGAACACCGGGGAGCTGTTTTTT	CAGGTPSGESSNTGELFF
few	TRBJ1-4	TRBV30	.	TGTGCCTGGAGTGTAGCTGGGTTTGGGGAAAAACTGTTTTTT	CAWSVAGFGEKLFF
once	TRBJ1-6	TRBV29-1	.	TGCAGCGTTCATGACAGTAGGAATTCACCCCTCCACTTT	CSVHDSRNSPLHF
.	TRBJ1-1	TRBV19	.	TGTGCCAGTAGTATGGGTCTGACAGGACGGAGCACTGAAGCTTTCTTT	CASSMGLTGRSTEAFF
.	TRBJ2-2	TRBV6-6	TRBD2	TGTGCCAGCAGTTACACCGGGACTAGCCCCACGTGGGAGCTGTTTTTT	CASSYTGTSPTWELFF
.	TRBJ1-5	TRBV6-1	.	TGTGCCAGCAGTGAAGCTTTCCAGCCCCAGCATTTT	CASSEAFQPQHF
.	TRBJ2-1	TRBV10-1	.	TGCGCCAGCAGTGAGTATGGCTACAATGAGCAGTTCTTC	CASSEYGYNEQFF
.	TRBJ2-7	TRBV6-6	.	TGTGCCAGCAGTTACGGTCTTATGAAAGCCTACGAGCAGTACTTC	CASSYGLMKAYEQYF
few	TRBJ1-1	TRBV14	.	TGTGCCAGCAGCCAAGTAGGTAAGGGCACTGAAGCTTTCTTT	CASSQVGKGTEAFF
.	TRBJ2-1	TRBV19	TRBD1	TGTGCCAGTAGTGGAAGGGACAGGCAACTCAATGAGCAGTTCTTC	CASSGRDRQLNEQFF
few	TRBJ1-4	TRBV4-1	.	TGCGCCAGCAGCCGGCCAACTAATGAAAAACTGTTTTTT	CASSRPTNEKLFF